The rows below give T cell receptor beta chains drawn from one sample of a study of response to subunit inactivated influenza vaccine. TCRdb recomputed calls from the RT-PCR reads with MiXCR, one row per CDR3 protein. The sample carries hundreds of thousands of distinct CDR3 sequences, about 18% recorded once. The starting material was PBMCs from blood, obtained 5 days after vaccination. These receptors were taken from a man in his forties or fifties who received an inactivated influenza vaccine. The CDR3 runs from the conserved cysteine through the conserved F or W. The order of the fields is D gene, CDR3 length, J gene, V gene, clone size, CDR3 protein, CDR3 DNA. The D gene is left open where the match is weak. Expanded clones get a size class; other rows say once, few or many, or leave the size out.

>-|15|TRBJ1-1|TRBV6-2/TRBV6-3|few
CASSYLGGRGTEAFF
TGTGCCAGCAGTTACCTAGGGGGACGCGGCACTGAAGCTTTCTTT
>-|14|TRBJ2-1|TRBV11-2|many
CASSLDLGAREQFF
TGTGCCAGCAGCTTAGACCTGGGCGCAAGGGAGCAGTTCTTC
>TRBD2|16|TRBJ2-5|TRBV11-2|-
CASSLGFSSGRETQYF
TGTGCCAGCAGCTTAGGTTTTTCTAGCGGGAGGGAGACCCAGTACTTC
>TRBD1|14|TRBJ1-2|TRBV7-8|once
CASSVIDREVGYTF
TGTGCCAGCTCGGTCATTGACAGGGAAGTTGGCTACACCTTC
>-|14|TRBJ2-3|TRBV6-1|few
CASIRDRGTDTQYF
TGTGCCAGCATCCGAGACAGAGGCACAGATACGCAGTATTTT
>TRBD2|14|TRBJ2-7|TRBV3-1|-
CASSQVAGATEQYF
TGTGCCAGCAGCCAAGTGGCGGGAGCCACCGAGCAGTACTTC
>-|13|TRBJ1-5|TRBV12-3/TRBV12-4|many
CASSPGVFQPQHF
TGTGCCAGCAGCCCAGGGGTGTTTCAGCCCCAGCATTTT
>-|15|TRBJ2-2|TRBV11-1|-
CASGFYAADTGELFF
TGTGCCAGCGGGTTCTACGCGGCGGACACCGGGGAGCTGTTTTTT
>-|15|TRBJ2-2|TRBV20-1|few
CSARGTGTLTGELFF
TGCAGTGCTAGGGGGACCGGGACACTGACCGGGGAGCTGTTTTTT
>-|12|TRBJ1-2|TRBV29-1|-
CSVPILGDGYTF
TGCAGCGTGCCCATCCTTGGGGATGGCTACACCTTC
>-|16|TRBJ2-1|TRBV4-2|few
CASSHPLNRVGNEQFF
TGTGCCAGCAGCCATCCCCTGAACAGGGTGGGCAATGAGCAGTTCTTC
>TRBD2|13|TRBJ2-5|TRBV20-1|few
CSASPSGQETQYF
TGCAGTGCTAGCCCTAGCGGACAAGAGACCCAGTACTTC
>-|12|TRBJ2-1|TRBV27|once
CASSWDAGAWLF
TGTGCCAGCAGTTGGGACGCGGGGGCCTGGCTCTTC
>TRBD2|16|TRBJ2-3|TRBV11-2|-
CASRYGPVGRTDTQYF
TGTGCCAGCAGATATGGACCGGTCGGGAGGACAGATACGCAGTATTTT
>TRBD1|12|TRBJ1-2|TRBV6-6|-
CASSYSGQVNTF
TGTGCCAGCAGTTACTCGGGACAGGTGAATACCTTC
>TRBD2|14|TRBJ2-7|TRBV7-2|-
CASSFERDRYEQYF
TGTGCCAGCAGCTTCGAGCGGGACCGGTACGAGCAGTACTTC
>TRBD2|15|TRBJ2-3|TRBV12-3/TRBV12-4|many
CASSFTSGGSDTQYF
TGTGCCAGCAGTTTCACTAGCGGGGGCTCAGATACGCAGTATTTT
>-|13|TRBJ1-2|TRBV7-2|-
CASSLALSYGYTF
TGTGCCAGCAGCTTAGCGCTGAGCTATGGCTACACCTTC
>-|14|TRBJ2-3|TRBV25-1|-
CASSEFTRGDTQYF
TGTGCCAGCAGTGAATTTACCCGCGGAGATACGCAGTATTTT
>-|16|TRBJ2-3|TRBV5-1|many
CASSTGLSSGTDTQYF
TGCGCCAGCAGCACCGGGTTGAGTTCCGGCACAGATACGCAGTATTTT
>-|16|TRBJ1-1|TRBV27|-
CASSLAGLRGDTEAFF
TGTGCCAGCAGTTTAGCCGGATTACGGGGAGACACTGAAGCTTTCTTT
>-|14|TRBJ2-7|TRBV15|-
CATSRETGSYEQYF
TGTGCCACCAGCAGAGAAACAGGGTCCTACGAGCAGTACTTC
>TRBD2|14|TRBJ2-7|TRBV20-1|few
CSAMGLAGGGEQYF
TGCAGTGCTATGGGACTAGCGGGAGGAGGCGAGCAGTACTTC